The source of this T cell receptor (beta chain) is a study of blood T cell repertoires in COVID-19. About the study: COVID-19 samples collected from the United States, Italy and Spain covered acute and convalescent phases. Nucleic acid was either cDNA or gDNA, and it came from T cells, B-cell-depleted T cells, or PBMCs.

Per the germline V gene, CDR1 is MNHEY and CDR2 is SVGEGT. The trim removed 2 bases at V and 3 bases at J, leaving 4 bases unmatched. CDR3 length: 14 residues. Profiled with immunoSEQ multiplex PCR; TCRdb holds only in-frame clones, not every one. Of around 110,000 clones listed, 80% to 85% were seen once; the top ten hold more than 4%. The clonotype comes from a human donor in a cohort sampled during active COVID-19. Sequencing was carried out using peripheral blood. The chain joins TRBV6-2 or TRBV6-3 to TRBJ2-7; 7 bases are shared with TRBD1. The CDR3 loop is CASSYVYRGYEQYF. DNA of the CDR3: TGTGCCAGCAGTTACGTGTACAGGGGCTACGAGCAGTACTTC.